These 7 T cell receptor beta chains were sequenced from one sample in a study of T cells in Graves' hyperthyroidism and ophthalmopathy. Template material for amplifying TCR beta CDR3 regions consisted of RNA transcripts. A first-round RT-PCR of the TCR CDR3 used the HTBI primer set. TCRdb re-called the multiplex PCR reads with MiXCR, one entry per CDR3 protein. The top ten hold approximately 8% of the sample, which has approximately 430,000 distinct CDR3 sequences, approximately 14% seen once. The sequenced material came from blood. Receptors were obtained from a woman younger than 35 with Graves' hyperthyroidism.

This clonotype was seen once. The CDR3 DNA follows: TGTGCCAGCAGCTGGCAGGGGATAGGTCAGCCCCAGCATTTT. The encoded protein is CASSWQGIGQPQHF. The chain is built from TRBV3-1 and TRBJ1-5; D might be TRBD1 (6 bases). V was trimmed by 5 bases and J by 6 bases, leaving 14 bases between them. Looked up from germline, CDR1 is LGHDT and CDR2 is YNNKEL (reference sequence). The CDR3 sequence is 14 residues long.

This clonotype was seen repeatedly, ten times or more. The J gene is TRBJ2-5, the V gene TRBV13; D is perhaps TRBD1 or TRBD2 (5 bases each). This CDR3 has 16 residues. Trimming removed 6 bases from V and 4 bases from J, with 21 bases in between. CDR1 and CDR2 from the germline V gene are PRHDT and FYEKMQ (reference sequence). The CDR3 region is CASSPGPKGIGETQYF. Written as DNA, the CDR3 is TGTGCCAGCAGTCCGGGACCTAAGGGGATTGGAGAGACCCAGTACTTC.

This clonotype came up a few times. The chain carries TRBV5-6 and TRBJ2-5; D gene uncertain. This CDR3 spans 14 amino acids. In germline, CDR1 is SGHDT, CDR2 YYEEEE. Trimming cost V 3 bases and J 0 bases, with 9 bases left between them. CDR3: CASSSLAYQETQYF. The CDR3 DNA is TGTGCCAGCAGCTCACTGGCGTACCAAGAGACCCAGTACTTC.

The CDR3 reads CASSPFRINEQFF. The CDR3, as DNA: TGTGCCAGCAGCCCTTTCAGGATAAATGAGCAGTTCTTC. The chain is built from TRBV28 and TRBJ2-1; no reliable D call. Germline loops: CDR1 MDHEN, CDR2 SYDVKM. CDR3 length: 13 amino acids. The V end lost 6 bases, the J end lost 7 bases, and 13 bases lay between the germline ends.

This clonotype came up a few times. An end of the junction does not agree with germline; a read error may underlie this. The rearrangement joins TRBV6-9 to TRBJ1-3; D is ambiguous. The CDR3 is 15 amino acids. Looked up from germline, CDR1 is MNHGY and CDR2 is SVAAGI. Written as DNA, the CDR3 is TGTGCCAGCAGTCATACAGAGGACTCTGGAAACGCCATATATTTT. As protein: CASSHTEDSGNAIYF.

This clonotype was counted ten times or more. The V call is TRBV6-1, the J call TRBJ2-1; 7 bases are shared with TRBD2. V was pared by 5 bases and J by 4 bases, with 5 bases of the junction left unmatched. The germline CDR1 and CDR2 sequences are MNHNS and SASEGT. The CDR3 has 14 amino acids. Written as DNA, the CDR3 is TGTGCCAGCAGTATGGGGGGGAAGTACAATGAGCAGTTCTTC. This codes for CASSMGGKYNEQFF.

This chain joins TRBV4-1 and TRBJ1-2; 7 nucleotides agree with TRBD1. Germline-derived CDR1 and CDR2 are MGHRA and YSYEKL. Trimming at V came to 4 bases and at J to 4 bases, leaving 15 bases not matched to a gene. CDR3 length equals 17 residues. This CDR3 reads CASSPLAGGADVYGYTF. CDR3 nucleotides: TGCGCCAGCAGCCCCCTGGCAGGGGGGGCCGATGTCTATGGCTACACCTTC.